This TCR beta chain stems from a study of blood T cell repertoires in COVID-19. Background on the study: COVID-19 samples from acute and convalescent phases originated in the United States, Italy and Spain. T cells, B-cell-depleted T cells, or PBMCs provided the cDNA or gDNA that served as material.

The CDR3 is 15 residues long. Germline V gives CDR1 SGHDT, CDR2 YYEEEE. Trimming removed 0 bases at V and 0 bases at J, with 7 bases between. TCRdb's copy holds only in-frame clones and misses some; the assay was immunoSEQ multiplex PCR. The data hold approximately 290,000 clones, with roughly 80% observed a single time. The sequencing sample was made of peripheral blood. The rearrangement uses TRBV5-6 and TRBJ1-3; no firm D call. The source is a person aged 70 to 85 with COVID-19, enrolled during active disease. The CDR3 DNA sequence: TGTGCCAGCAGCTTGGACAGTCACTCTGGAAACACCATATATTTT. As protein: CASSLDSHSGNTIYF. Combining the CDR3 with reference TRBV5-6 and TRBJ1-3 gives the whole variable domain DAGVTQSPTHLIKTRGQQVTLRCSPKSGHDTVSWYQQALGQGPQFIFQYYEEEERQRGNFPDRFSGHQFPNYSSELNVNALLLGDSALYLCASSLDSHSGNTIYFGEGSWLTVV.